Listed below are T cell receptor beta chains from one sample, sequenced in a study of tumor-infiltrating lymphocytes in primary liver carcinoma. MiXCR, applied by TCRdb to the multiplex PCR reads, yields one record per CDR3 protein. The table has some 180,000 distinct CDR3 sequences, roughly three fifths seen once; the top ten hold approximately 67%. The source material was peripheral blood. These receptors were obtained from a middle-aged man with primary liver carcinoma and hepatitis B virus infection. CDR3s include the opening cysteine and the closing phenylalanine or tryptophan. The order of the fields is CDR3 protein, CDR3 DNA, clone size, CDR3 length, V gene, J gene, D gene. D genes are given only for firm matches. Rows give clone size only sometimes, using once, few, many, or a class for an expanded clone.

CDR3: CASSLEVSGRGDEQFF
DNA: TGTGCCAGCAGCTTAGAAGTATCGGGGAGGGGCGATGAGCAGTTCTTC
size: -
length: 16
V: TRBV7-8
J: TRBJ2-1
D: TRBD2

CDR3: CASSFDRGRQETQYF
DNA: TGTGCCAGCAGTTTCGACAGGGGCCGACAAGAGACCCAGTACTTC
size: few
length: 15
V: TRBV6-5
J: TRBJ2-5
D: TRBD1

CDR3: CASSESVTGPSPLHF
DNA: TGTGCCAGCAGCGAAAGCGTGACAGGACCATCACCCCTCCACTTT
size: -
length: 15
V: TRBV11-1
J: TRBJ1-6
D: -

CDR3: CVSSLAPAGDGETQYF
DNA: TGTGTCAGCAGCTTAGCGCCAGCGGGAGACGGTGAGACTCAGTACTTC
size: once
length: 16
V: TRBV11-1
J: TRBJ2-5
D: TRBD2

CDR3: CAISLLAGGTGELFF
DNA: TGTGCCATCAGTTTGCTAGCGGGAGGCACCGGGGAGCTGTTTTTT
size: -
length: 15
V: TRBV12-3/TRBV12-4
J: TRBJ2-2
D: TRBD2

CDR3: CASSPGPSSSYNEQFF
DNA: TGCGCCAGCAGCCCGGGACCGTCTTCTTCCTACAATGAGCAGTTCTTC
size: -
length: 16
V: TRBV5-1
J: TRBJ2-1
D: -

CDR3: CASSLRDATYNEQFF
DNA: TGTGCCAGCAGTTTAAGGGATGCCACCTACAATGAGCAGTTCTTC
size: -
length: 15
V: TRBV12-3/TRBV12-4
J: TRBJ2-1
D: -

CDR3: CASSQAPGRSSAISTDTQYF
DNA: TGTGCCAGCAGCCAGGCCCCAGGTCGATCCTCGGCCATTAGCACAGATACGCAGTATTTT
size: -
length: 20
V: TRBV5-6
J: TRBJ2-3
D: -

CDR3: CASSSGREHNRPQHF
DNA: TGTGCCAGCAGCTCCGGGAGGGAACACAATCGGCCCCAGCATTTT
size: once
length: 15
V: TRBV12-3/TRBV12-4
J: TRBJ1-5
D: -

CDR3: CASSFELSGSYNEQFF
DNA: TGTGCCAGCAGCTTCGAACTTAGCGGCTCCTACAATGAGCAGTTCTTC
size: many
length: 16
V: TRBV11-2
J: TRBJ2-1
D: -

CDR3: CAWRDRLTYEQYF
DNA: TGTGCCTGGCGGGACAGGTTAACCTACGAGCAGTACTTC
size: -
length: 13
V: TRBV30
J: TRBJ2-7
D: TRBD1

CDR3: CASTYLRVGDQETQYF
DNA: TGTGCCAGCACCTACCTGAGGGTAGGGGATCAAGAGACCCAGTACTTC
size: -
length: 16
V: TRBV28
J: TRBJ2-5
D: -

CDR3: CASSYRATNEKLFF
DNA: TGTGCCAGCAGTTACAGGGCAACTAATGAAAAACTGTTTTTT
size: -
length: 14
V: TRBV28
J: TRBJ1-4
D: -

CDR3: CAISESRGNEQFF
DNA: TGTGCCATCAGTGAGTCACGGGGAAATGAGCAGTTCTTC
size: -
length: 13
V: TRBV10-3
J: TRBJ2-1
D: -

CDR3: CSVLTGGGSPEQYF
DNA: TGCAGCGTCCTGACAGGGGGCGGCTCCCCCGAGCAGTACTTC
size: -
length: 14
V: TRBV29-1
J: TRBJ2-7
D: TRBD1

CDR3: CASSLVGYNSPLHF
DNA: TGTGCCAGCAGCTTAGTAGGGTATAATTCACCCCTCCACTTT
size: many
length: 14
V: TRBV11-2
J: TRBJ1-6
D: -

CDR3: CASSPDLTTNQPQHF
DNA: TGTGCCAGCAGTCCCGACCTGACCACGAATCAGCCCCAGCATTTT
size: -
length: 15
V: TRBV6-1
J: TRBJ1-5
D: -

CDR3: CASSLEGEVQYF
DNA: TGCGCCAGCAGCTTGGAGGGGGAGGTGCAGTACTTC
size: once
length: 12
V: TRBV5-1
J: TRBJ2-7
D: -

CDR3: CASRERTGRGVPDTQYF
DNA: TGTGCCAGCAGAGAACGGACAGGGAGAGGGGTGCCAGATACGCAGTATTTT
size: many
length: 17
V: TRBV28
J: TRBJ2-3
D: TRBD1

CDR3: CASNHTTRGEVETQYF
DNA: TGCGCCAGCAACCACACGACACGTGGGGAAGTAGAGACCCAGTACTTC
size: -
length: 16
V: TRBV4-1
J: TRBJ2-5
D: -

CDR3: CASSLRASGSSYNEQFF
DNA: TGTGCCAGCAGTTTAAGGGCCAGCGGGAGTTCCTACAATGAGCAGTTCTTC
size: -
length: 17
V: TRBV12-3/TRBV12-4
J: TRBJ2-1
D: TRBD2

CDR3: CASWGLAYEQYF
DNA: TGTGCCAGCTGGGGGTTAGCATACGAGCAGTACTTC
size: -
length: 12
V: TRBV28
J: TRBJ2-7
D: -

CDR3: CASSLTRHQNTEAFF
DNA: TGTGCCAGCAGTTTGACGAGACACCAGAACACTGAAGCTTTCTTT
size: -
length: 15
V: TRBV12-3/TRBV12-4
J: TRBJ1-1
D: -

CDR3: CASSLGLVSSTDTQYF
DNA: TGTGCCAGCAGCTTGGGGCTAGTAAGTAGCACAGATACGCAGTATTTT
size: few
length: 16
V: TRBV5-4
J: TRBJ2-3
D: -

CDR3: CSVGGGDTEAFF
DNA: TGCAGCGTTGGTGGGGGGGACACTGAAGCTTTCTTT
size: many
length: 12
V: TRBV29-1
J: TRBJ1-1
D: -

CDR3: CASSEAHGWNQPQHF
DNA: TGTGCCAGCAGTGAAGCGCACGGATGGAATCAGCCCCAGCATTTT
size: few
length: 15
V: TRBV6-1
J: TRBJ1-5
D: -

CDR3: CASTTSGSWYQETHYF
DNA: TGTGCCAGCACCACTAGCGGGAGCTGGTACCAAGAGACCCACTACTTC
size: -
length: 16
V: TRBV11-2
J: TRBJ2-5
D: TRBD2

CDR3: CASSSWTGTYEQYF
DNA: TGCGCCAGCAGCTCCTGGACAGGAACCTACGAGCAGTACTTC
size: -
length: 14
V: TRBV5-1
J: TRBJ2-7
D: TRBD1

CDR3: CASSGISYNEQFF
DNA: TGTGCCAGCAGCGGAATCTCCTACAATGAGCAGTTCTTC
size: few
length: 13
V: TRBV6-6
J: TRBJ2-1
D: -

CDR3: CTSSSVQGREQYF
DNA: TGTACCAGCAGCTCCGTACAGGGTCGTGAGCAGTACTTC
size: -
length: 13
V: TRBV11-2
J: TRBJ2-7
D: -

CDR3: CASSQDSDSNRDTQYF
DNA: TGTGCCAGCAGCCAAGACTCGGATTCCAATAGGGATACGCAGTATTTT
size: few
length: 16
V: TRBV4-2
J: TRBJ2-3
D: -

CDR3: CASSALAATDTQYF
DNA: TGTGCCAGCTCAGCCCTAGCGGCCACAGATACGCAGTATTTT
size: -
length: 14
V: TRBV6-1
J: TRBJ2-3
D: TRBD2

CDR3: CASSQDQGLGGANVLTF
DNA: TGCGCCAGCAGCCAAGATCAGGGGTTGGGAGGGGCCAACGTCCTGACTTTC
size: -
length: 17
V: TRBV4-1
J: TRBJ2-6
D: -

CDR3: CASSLVAGDVNEQFF
DNA: TGTGCCAGCAGTTTAGTAGCGGGAGACGTGAATGAGCAGTTCTTC
size: few
length: 15
V: TRBV12-3/TRBV12-4
J: TRBJ2-1
D: TRBD2

CDR3: CASAWGESYEQYF
DNA: TGTGCTAGTGCCTGGGGGGAGTCCTACGAGCAGTACTTC
size: few
length: 13
V: TRBV12-5
J: TRBJ2-7
D: -

CDR3: CASSYWTGGPAYEQYF
DNA: TGTGCCAGTAGCTACTGGACCGGTGGGCCTGCCTACGAGCAGTACTTC
size: -
length: 16
V: TRBV11-1
J: TRBJ2-7
D: -

CDR3: CASSQDFRQGSTDTQYF
DNA: TGTGCCAGCAGCCAAGATTTTCGGCAGGGAAGCACAGATACGCAGTATTTT
size: -
length: 17
V: TRBV4-2
J: TRBJ2-3
D: -

CDR3: CASSSRDRANTGELFF
DNA: TGTGCCAGCAGCTCCCGGGACAGGGCCAACACCGGGGAGCTGTTTTTT
size: many
length: 16
V: TRBV11-1
J: TRBJ2-2
D: TRBD1

CDR3: CASSPYPGDNQPQHF
DNA: TGTGCCAGTAGCCCCTACCCCGGGGACAATCAGCCCCAGCATTTT
size: once
length: 15
V: TRBV5-5
J: TRBJ1-5
D: -

CDR3: CASTHLAGSNEQFF
DNA: TGTGCCAGCACCCATTTAGCGGGGTCGAATGAGCAGTTCTTC
size: few
length: 14
V: TRBV28
J: TRBJ2-1
D: TRBD2

CDR3: CASSLLGEYYGYTF
DNA: TGTGCCAGTAGCTTGCTCGGCGAATACTATGGCTACACCTTC
size: -
length: 14
V: TRBV7-9
J: TRBJ1-2
D: -

CDR3: CASSLESGRGRRDTQYF
DNA: TGTGCCAGCAGCTTAGAGAGCGGGAGGGGTCGTCGAGATACGCAGTATTTT
size: -
length: 17
V: TRBV11-2
J: TRBJ2-3
D: TRBD2

CDR3: CASSRGENEQFF
DNA: TGTGCCAGCTCTCGGGGCGAAAATGAGCAGTTCTTC
size: few
length: 12
V: TRBV28
J: TRBJ2-1
D: -